Described below is a single T cell receptor (beta chain) sequence and its context. The germline CDR1 and CDR2 sequences are MNHEY and SVGAGI. V dropped 7 bases and J dropped 5 bases, with 17 bases sitting between them. The CDR3 is made up of 14 amino acids. This sample is drawn from a study of blood T cell repertoires in COVID-19. Study information: The cDNA or gDNA used as material had been derived from T cells, B-cell-depleted T cells, or PBMCs.

Some clones are missing from TCRdb's copy, which holds only in-frame ones; the method was immunoSEQ multiplex PCR. The data hold 150,000 to 200,000 clones, with 65% to 80% observed a single time. The age range of participants was about 18 to 95 years, with residence in about 25 US areas. Clinical history as reported by participants underpinned cohort assignment. This TCR was sampled from a woman between 50 and 59 years old with acute COVID-19. The sample taken for sequencing was PBMCs or T cells enriched from blood (not recorded which). V gene TRBV6-5 combines with J gene TRBJ1-2; possibly TRBD1 for D (5 bases). Here the CDR3 reads CASNRGTGGYGYTF. For the CDR3, the DNA is TGTGCCAGCAACCGTGGGACGGGAGGGTATGGCTACACCTTC.